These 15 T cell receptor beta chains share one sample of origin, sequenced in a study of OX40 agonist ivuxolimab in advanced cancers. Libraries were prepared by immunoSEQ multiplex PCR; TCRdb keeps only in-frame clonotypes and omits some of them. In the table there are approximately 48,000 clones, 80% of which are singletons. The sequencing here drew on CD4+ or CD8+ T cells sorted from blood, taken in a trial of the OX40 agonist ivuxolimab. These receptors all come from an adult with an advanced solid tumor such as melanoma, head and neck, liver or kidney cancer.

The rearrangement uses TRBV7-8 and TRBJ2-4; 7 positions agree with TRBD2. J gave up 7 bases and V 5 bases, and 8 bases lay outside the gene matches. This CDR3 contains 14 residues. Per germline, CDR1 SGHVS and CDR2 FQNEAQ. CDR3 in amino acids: CASSPGMGGNIQYF. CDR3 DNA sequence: TGTGCCAGCAGCCCCGGGATGGGAGGGAACATTCAGTACTTC. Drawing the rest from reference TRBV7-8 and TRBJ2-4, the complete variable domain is GAGVSQSPRYKVAKRGQDVALRCDPISGHVSLFWYQQALGQGPEFLTYFQNEAQLDKSGLPSDRFFAERPEGSVSTLKIQRTQQEDSAVYLCASSPGMGGNIQYFGAGTRLSVL.

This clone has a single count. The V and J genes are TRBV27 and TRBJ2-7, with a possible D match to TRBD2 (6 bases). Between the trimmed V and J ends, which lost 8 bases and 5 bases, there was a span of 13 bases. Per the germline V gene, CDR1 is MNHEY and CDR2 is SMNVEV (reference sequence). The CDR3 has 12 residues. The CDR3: CASGFRRDEQYF. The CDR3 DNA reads TGTGCCAGCGGGTTTAGGAGGGACGAGCAGTACTTC.

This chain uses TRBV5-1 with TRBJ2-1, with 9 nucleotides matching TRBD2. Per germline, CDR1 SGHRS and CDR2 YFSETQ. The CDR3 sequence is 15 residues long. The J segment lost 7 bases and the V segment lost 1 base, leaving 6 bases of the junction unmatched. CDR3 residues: CASSLRVAGENEQFF. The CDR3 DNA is TGCGCCAGCAGCTTGAGGGTAGCGGGGGAGAATGAGCAGTTCTTC.

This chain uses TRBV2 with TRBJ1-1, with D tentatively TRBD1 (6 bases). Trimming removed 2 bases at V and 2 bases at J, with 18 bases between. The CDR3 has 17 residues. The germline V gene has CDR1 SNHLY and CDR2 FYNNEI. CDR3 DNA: TGTGCCAGCAGTGAAAGGGGGGGCCCATTTATCAACACTGAAGCTTTCTTT. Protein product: CASSERGGPFINTEAFF.

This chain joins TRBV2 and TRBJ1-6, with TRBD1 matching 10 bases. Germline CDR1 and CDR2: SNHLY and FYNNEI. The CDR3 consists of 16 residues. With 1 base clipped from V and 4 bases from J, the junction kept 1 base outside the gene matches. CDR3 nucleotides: TGTGCCAGCAGTGAAGGGGACAGGGGATATAATTCACCCCTCCACTTT. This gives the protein CASSEGDRGYNSPLHF. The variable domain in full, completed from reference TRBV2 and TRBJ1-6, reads EPEVTQTPSHQVTQMGQEVILRCVPISNHLYFYWYRQILGQKVEFLVSFYNNEISEKSEIFDDQFSVERPDGSNFTLKIRSTKLEDSAMYFCASSEGDRGYNSPLHFGNGTRLTVT.

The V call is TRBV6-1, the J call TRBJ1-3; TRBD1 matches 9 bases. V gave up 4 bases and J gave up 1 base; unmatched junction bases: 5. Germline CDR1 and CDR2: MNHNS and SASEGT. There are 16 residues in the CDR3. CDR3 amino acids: CASSVGDRESGNTIYF. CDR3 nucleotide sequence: TGTGCCAGCAGTGTTGGGGACAGGGAGTCTGGAAACACCATATATTTT.

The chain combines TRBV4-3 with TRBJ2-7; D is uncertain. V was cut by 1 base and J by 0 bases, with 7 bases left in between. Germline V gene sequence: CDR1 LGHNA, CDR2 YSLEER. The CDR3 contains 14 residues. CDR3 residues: CASSQAWDSYEQYF. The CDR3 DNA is TGCGCCAGCAGCCAAGCTTGGGACTCCTACGAGCAGTACTTC.

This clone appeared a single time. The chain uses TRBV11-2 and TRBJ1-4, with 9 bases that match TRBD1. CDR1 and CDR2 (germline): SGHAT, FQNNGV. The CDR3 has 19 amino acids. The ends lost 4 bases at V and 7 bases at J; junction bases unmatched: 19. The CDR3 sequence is CASSSPHGTGRLVGEKLFF. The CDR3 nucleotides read TGTGCCAGCAGCTCCCCCCACGGGACAGGGAGGCTGGTAGGTGAAAAACTGTTTTTT.

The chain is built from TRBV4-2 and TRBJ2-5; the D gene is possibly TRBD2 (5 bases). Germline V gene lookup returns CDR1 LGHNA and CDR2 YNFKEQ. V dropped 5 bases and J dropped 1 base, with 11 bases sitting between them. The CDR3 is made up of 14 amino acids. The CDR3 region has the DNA TGTGCCAGCAGCTCTCGGGGTCCCCAAGAGACCCAGTACTTC. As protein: CASSSRGPQETQYF.

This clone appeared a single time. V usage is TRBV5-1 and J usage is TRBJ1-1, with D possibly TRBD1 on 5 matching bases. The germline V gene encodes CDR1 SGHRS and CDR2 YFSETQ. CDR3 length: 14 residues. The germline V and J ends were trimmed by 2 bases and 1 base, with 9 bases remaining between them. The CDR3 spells CASSFPGPNTEAFF. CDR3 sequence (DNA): TGCGCCAGCAGCTTCCCGGGGCCGAACACTGAAGCTTTCTTT.

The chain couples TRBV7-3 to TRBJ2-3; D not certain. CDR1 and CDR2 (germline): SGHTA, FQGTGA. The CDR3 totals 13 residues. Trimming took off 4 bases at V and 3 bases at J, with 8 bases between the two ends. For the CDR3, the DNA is TGTGCCAGCAGCTCCGGGCCTACAGATACGCAGTATTTT. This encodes CASSSGPTDTQYF. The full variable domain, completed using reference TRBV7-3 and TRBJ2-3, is GAGVSQTPSNKVTEKGKYVELRCDPISGHTALYWYRQSLGQGPEFLIYFQGTGAADDSGLPNDRFFAVRPEGSVSTLKIQRTERGDSAVYLCASSSGPTDTQYFGPGTRLTVL.

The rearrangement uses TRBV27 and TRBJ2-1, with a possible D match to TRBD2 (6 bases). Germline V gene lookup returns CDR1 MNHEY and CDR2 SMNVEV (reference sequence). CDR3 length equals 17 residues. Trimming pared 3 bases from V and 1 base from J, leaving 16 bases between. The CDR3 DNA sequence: TGTGCCAGCAGTTTTAGGTTGGCAGGAGGGTCCTACAATGAGCAGTTCTTC. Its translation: CASSFRLAGGSYNEQFF.

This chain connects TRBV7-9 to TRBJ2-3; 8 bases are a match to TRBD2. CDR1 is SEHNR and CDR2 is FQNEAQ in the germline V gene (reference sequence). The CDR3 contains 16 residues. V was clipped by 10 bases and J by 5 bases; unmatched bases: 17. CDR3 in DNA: TGTGCCATCCCTGCTTTCAGCGGGGGCGGTGGAGATACGCAGTATTTT. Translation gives CAIPAFSGGGGDTQYF.

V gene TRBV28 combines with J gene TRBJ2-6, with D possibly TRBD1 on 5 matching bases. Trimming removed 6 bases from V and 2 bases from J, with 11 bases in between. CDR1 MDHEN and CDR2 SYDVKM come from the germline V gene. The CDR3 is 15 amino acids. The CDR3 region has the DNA TGTGCCAGCAGAACCCCAGGGACTGGGGCCAACGTCCTGACTTTC. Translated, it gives CASRTPGTGANVLTF.

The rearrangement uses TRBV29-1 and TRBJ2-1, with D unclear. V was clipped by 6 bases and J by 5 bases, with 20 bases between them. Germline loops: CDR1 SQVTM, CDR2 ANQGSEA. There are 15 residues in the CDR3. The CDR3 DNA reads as TGCAGCGTCGCCGTCCCCGGCGCCACGAACAATGAGCAGTTCTTC. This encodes CSVAVPGATNNEQFF.